This is a list of T cell receptor beta chains from one sample in a study of blood T cell repertoires in COVID-19. The assay was immunoSEQ multiplex PCR, and TCRdb's table has in-frame clones only and misses some. The table includes tens of thousands of clones, around nine tenths detected once. The sample taken for sequencing was peripheral blood. These receptor sequences come from a human donor in a cohort sampled during active COVID-19. Each CDR3 is given with its conserved first and last residue. The D gene is left open where the match is weak. Part of the rows lack a size; the others show once, few, many or a class for expanded clones.

J: TRBJ2-5; D: -; size: once; V: TRBV7-9; CDR3: CASSLVGTQYF; DNA: TGTGCCAGCAGCTTAGTCGGGACCCAGTACTTC
J: TRBJ2-2; D: -; size: -; V: TRBV6-5; CDR3: CARSRGGGTGELFF; DNA: TGTGCCCGCAGCCGAGGGGGGGGGACCGGGGAGCTGTTTTTT
J: TRBJ2-3; D: TRBD1; size: once; V: TRBV11-1; CDR3: CASRATGAGDTQYF; DNA: TGTGCCAGCAGGGCGACAGGGGCTGGAGATACGCAGTATTTT
J: TRBJ1-1; D: -; size: -; V: TRBV6-5; CDR3: CASSTQGPTTEAFF; DNA: TGTGCCAGCAGTACACAGGGACCAACCACTGAAGCTTTCTTT
J: TRBJ2-1; D: TRBD1; size: -; V: TRBV6-9; CDR3: CASSLPGQSNEQFF; DNA: TGTGCCAGCAGTTTACCGGGACAGTCGAATGAGCAGTTCTTC
J: TRBJ2-3; D: -; size: -; V: TRBV7-9; CDR3: CASSQEGARDTQYF; DNA: TGTGCCAGCAGCCAGGAGGGGGCAAGGGATACGCAGTATTTT
J: TRBJ1-1; D: TRBD1; size: -; V: TRBV19; CDR3: CASTDRATEAFF; DNA: TGTGCCAGCACTGACAGGGCCACTGAAGCTTTCTTT
J: TRBJ2-2; D: -; size: -; V: TRBV5-8; CDR3: CASSTGENTGELFF; DNA: TGTGCCAGCAGCACGGGGGAGAACACCGGGGAGCTGTTTTTT
J: TRBJ1-6; D: -; size: -; V: TRBV11-3; CDR3: CASSQTGLDNSPLHF; DNA: TGTGCCAGCAGCCAAACGGGACTGGATAATTCACCCCTCCACTTT
J: TRBJ1-2; D: TRBD1; size: -; V: TRBV30; CDR3: CAWSWGTGRTTNYGYTF; DNA: TGTGCCTGGAGTTGGGGGACAGGAAGAACTACTAACTATGGCTACACCTTC
J: TRBJ2-1; D: -; size: -; V: TRBV7-9; CDR3: CASSHPLVAADSYNEQFF; DNA: TGTGCCAGCAGCCACCCACTCGTAGCGGCTGACTCCTACAATGAGCAGTTCTTC
J: TRBJ1-4; D: TRBD1; size: -; V: TRBV20-1; CDR3: CSASPDRANEKLFF; DNA: TGCAGTGCTAGTCCGGACAGGGCTAATGAAAAACTGTTTTTT
J: TRBJ2-3; D: -; size: -; V: TRBV7-2; CDR3: CASSYTGPTDTQYF; DNA: TGTGCCAGCAGCTATACAGGGCCTACGGATACGCAGTATTTT